This record concerns one T cell receptor beta chain sequence. Its antigen is undetermined. Trimming left V 3 bases short and J 3 bases short, with 12 bases between. This CDR3 contains 14 residues. Germline CDR1 MNHEY, CDR2 SMNVEV (reference sequence). The repertoire was sequenced with immunoSEQ multiplex PCR; TCRdb's copy has only in-frame clones and lacks some. Of some 31,000 clones in the sample, around four fifths were seen once. The record originates from a study of T cells in localized non-small cell lung cancer. Study results and caveats: A higher density of T cells in blood coincided with extended overall survival.

The chain links TRBV27 to TRBJ2-7; D unresolved. This TCR was sampled from a male donor at least 60 years old with stage II squamous cell lung carcinoma. This specimen consisted of peripheral blood, obtained before any cancer treatment. Here the CDR3 DNA reads TGTGCCAGCAGTTTTACCGCGATAAACTACGAGCAGTACTTC. Translated, it gives CASSFTAINYEQYF.